This TCR beta chain was identified during a study of CD8+ T cells in alopecia areata. Overall study context: People stayed on tofacitinib for 6 to 18 months, then stopped the drug for 6 months.

Losses at the gene ends were 4 bases for V and 7 bases for J; bases not matched to a gene: 6. In germline, CDR1 is SGHRS, CDR2 YFSETQ. This CDR3 contains 14 residues. Isolated RNA was reverse transcribed into cDNA used as the sequencing template. The method was immunoSEQ multiplex PCR; TCRdb's version includes in-frame clones alone and lacks a portion of them. Found here are approximately 210,000 clones, 64% of them singletons; the top ten hold around 4%. As for treatment: oral pan-JAK inhibitor, 5-10 mg twice daily. The TCR was taken from a human donor with alopecia areata. The source was CD4+ T cells sorted from blood, collected at week 4, from a patient treated with tofacitinib. The rearrangement joins TRBV5-1 to TRBJ1-4; TRBD1 matches at 8 bases. The CDR3 DNA reads as TGCGCCAGCAGCATCACAGGGGGAAGTGAAAAACTGTTTTTT. As protein: CASSITGGSEKLFF.